The 2 T cell receptor beta chains below all came from one sample that was sequenced in a study of T cells in Graves' hyperthyroidism and ophthalmopathy. Amplification of TCR beta CDR3 regions used RNA as the template. During a first-round RT-PCR of the TCR CDR3, the HTBI primer set was used. MiXCR, run by TCRdb on the multiplex PCR reads, gives a single entry per CDR3 protein. The data show roughly 570,000 distinct CDR3 sequences, just over 45% seen once. Specimen: peripheral blood or thyroid tissue (not recorded which). Receptors were obtained from a woman younger than 35 with Graves' hyperthyroidism.

The chain uses TRBV7-6 and TRBJ1-5; D gene ambiguous. V was pared by 4 bases and J by 0 bases, with 13 bases between. Per the germline V gene, CDR1 is SGHVS and CDR2 is FNYEAQ. The CDR3 length is 16 residues. The CDR3 nucleotides are TGTGCCAGCAGCTCACCGGAGATTTATAGCAATCAGCCCCAGCATTTT. Encoded protein: CASSSPEIYSNQPQHF.

A remark on this clonotype: The conserved closing phenylalanine or tryptophan is absent in this CDR3, likely reflecting a read error. No DNA is shown, since the ends of the CDR3 on it are uncertain; the CDR3 is the one TCRdb lists. The chain combines TRBV7-6 with TRBJ2-6. Germline values: CDR1 SGHVS, CDR2 FNYEAQ. The CDR3 length equals 10 residues, ends included. CDR3 amino acids: CASSLGAGTS.